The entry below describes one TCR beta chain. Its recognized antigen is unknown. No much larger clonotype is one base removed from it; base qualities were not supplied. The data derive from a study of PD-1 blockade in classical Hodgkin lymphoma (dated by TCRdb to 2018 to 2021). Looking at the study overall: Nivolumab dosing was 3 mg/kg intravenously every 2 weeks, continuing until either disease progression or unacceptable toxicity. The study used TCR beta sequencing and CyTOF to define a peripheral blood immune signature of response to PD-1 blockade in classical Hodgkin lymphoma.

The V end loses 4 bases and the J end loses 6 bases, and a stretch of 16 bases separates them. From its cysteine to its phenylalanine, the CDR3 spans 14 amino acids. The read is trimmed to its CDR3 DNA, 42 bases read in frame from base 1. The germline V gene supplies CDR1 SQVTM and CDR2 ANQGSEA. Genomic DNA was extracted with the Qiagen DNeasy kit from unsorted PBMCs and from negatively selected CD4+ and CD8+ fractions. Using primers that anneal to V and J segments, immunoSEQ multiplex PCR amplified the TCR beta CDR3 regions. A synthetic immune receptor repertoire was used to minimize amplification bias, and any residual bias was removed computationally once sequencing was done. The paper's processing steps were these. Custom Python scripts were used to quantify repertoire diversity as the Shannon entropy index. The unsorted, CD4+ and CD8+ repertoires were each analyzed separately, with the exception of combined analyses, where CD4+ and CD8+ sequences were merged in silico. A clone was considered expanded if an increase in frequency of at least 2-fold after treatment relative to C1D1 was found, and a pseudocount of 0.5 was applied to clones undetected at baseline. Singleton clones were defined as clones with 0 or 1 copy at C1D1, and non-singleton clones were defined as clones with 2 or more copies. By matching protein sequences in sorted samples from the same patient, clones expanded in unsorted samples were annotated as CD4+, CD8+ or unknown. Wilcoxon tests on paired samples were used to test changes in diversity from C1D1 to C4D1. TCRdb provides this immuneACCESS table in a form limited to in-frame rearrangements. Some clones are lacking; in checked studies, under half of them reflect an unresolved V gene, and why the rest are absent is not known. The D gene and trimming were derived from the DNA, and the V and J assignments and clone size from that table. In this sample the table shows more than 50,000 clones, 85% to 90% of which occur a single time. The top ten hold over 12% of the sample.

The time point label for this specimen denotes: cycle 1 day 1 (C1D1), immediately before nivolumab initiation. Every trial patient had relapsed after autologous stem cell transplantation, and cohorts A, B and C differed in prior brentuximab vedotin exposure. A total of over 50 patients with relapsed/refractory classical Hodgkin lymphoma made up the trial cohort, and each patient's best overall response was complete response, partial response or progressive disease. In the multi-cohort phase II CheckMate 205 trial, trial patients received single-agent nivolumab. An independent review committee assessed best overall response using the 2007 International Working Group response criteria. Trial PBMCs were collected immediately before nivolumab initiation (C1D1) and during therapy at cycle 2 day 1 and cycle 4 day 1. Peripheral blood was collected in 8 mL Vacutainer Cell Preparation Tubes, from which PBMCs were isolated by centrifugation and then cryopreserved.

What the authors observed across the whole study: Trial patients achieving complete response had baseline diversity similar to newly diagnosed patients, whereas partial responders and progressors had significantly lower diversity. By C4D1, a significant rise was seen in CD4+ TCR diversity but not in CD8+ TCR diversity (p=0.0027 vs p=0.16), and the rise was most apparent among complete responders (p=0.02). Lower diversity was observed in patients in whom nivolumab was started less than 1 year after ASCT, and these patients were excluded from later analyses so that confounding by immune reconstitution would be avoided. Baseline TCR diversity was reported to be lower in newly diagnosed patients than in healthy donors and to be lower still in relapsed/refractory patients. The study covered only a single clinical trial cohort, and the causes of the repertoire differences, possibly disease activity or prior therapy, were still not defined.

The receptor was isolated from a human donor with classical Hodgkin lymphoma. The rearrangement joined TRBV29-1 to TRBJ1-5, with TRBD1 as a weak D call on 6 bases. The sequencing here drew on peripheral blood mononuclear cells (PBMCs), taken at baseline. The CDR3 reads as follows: CSVGPGGPGQPQHF. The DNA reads TGCAGCGTTGGCCCTGGGGGCCCCGGTCAGCCCCAGCATTTT.